This T cell receptor beta chain stems from a study of CD8+CD57+ T cells in acquired aplastic anemia. CDR3 length: 17 residues. CDR1 is MNHNS and CDR2 is SASEGT in the germline V gene. The trim removed 6 bases at V and 12 bases at J, leaving 19 bases unmatched. Researchers used genomic DNA as the template to profile TCR beta VDJ and CDR3. MiXCR, applied by TCRdb to the reads, yields one record per CDR3 protein. This table has around 200,000 distinct CDR3 sequences, less than 60% appearing once. All sequencing subjects had displayed CD8+CD57+ cell expansion on flow cytometry. Among the patients, all had severe acquired aplastic anemia.

This clonotype was sampled from a human donor with aplastic anemia. The sample was sorted CD4+, CD8+, or CD8+CD57+ T cells (not recorded which) from PBMCs. The chain carries TRBV6-1 and TRBJ2-1, with TRBD2 identical over 11 bases. CDR3 sequence (DNA): TGTGCCAGCAGACCGGGACTAGCGGCTTCCTCCTCCGGCGGGCAGTTCTTC. Protein product: CASRPGLAASSSGGQFF.